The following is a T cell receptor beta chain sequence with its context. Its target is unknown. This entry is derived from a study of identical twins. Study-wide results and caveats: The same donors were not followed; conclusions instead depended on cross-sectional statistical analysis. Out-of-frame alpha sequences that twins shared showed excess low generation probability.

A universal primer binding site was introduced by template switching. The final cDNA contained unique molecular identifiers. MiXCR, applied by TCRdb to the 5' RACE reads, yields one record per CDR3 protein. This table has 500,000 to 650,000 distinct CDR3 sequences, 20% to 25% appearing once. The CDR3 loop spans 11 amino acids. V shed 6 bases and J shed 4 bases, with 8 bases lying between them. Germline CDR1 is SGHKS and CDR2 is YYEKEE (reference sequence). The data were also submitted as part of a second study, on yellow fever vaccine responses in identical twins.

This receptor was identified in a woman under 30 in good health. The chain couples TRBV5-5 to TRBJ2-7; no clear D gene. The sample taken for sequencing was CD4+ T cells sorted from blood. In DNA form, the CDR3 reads TGTGCCAGCAACCTTGGATACGAGCAGTACTTC. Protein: CASNLGYEQYF.